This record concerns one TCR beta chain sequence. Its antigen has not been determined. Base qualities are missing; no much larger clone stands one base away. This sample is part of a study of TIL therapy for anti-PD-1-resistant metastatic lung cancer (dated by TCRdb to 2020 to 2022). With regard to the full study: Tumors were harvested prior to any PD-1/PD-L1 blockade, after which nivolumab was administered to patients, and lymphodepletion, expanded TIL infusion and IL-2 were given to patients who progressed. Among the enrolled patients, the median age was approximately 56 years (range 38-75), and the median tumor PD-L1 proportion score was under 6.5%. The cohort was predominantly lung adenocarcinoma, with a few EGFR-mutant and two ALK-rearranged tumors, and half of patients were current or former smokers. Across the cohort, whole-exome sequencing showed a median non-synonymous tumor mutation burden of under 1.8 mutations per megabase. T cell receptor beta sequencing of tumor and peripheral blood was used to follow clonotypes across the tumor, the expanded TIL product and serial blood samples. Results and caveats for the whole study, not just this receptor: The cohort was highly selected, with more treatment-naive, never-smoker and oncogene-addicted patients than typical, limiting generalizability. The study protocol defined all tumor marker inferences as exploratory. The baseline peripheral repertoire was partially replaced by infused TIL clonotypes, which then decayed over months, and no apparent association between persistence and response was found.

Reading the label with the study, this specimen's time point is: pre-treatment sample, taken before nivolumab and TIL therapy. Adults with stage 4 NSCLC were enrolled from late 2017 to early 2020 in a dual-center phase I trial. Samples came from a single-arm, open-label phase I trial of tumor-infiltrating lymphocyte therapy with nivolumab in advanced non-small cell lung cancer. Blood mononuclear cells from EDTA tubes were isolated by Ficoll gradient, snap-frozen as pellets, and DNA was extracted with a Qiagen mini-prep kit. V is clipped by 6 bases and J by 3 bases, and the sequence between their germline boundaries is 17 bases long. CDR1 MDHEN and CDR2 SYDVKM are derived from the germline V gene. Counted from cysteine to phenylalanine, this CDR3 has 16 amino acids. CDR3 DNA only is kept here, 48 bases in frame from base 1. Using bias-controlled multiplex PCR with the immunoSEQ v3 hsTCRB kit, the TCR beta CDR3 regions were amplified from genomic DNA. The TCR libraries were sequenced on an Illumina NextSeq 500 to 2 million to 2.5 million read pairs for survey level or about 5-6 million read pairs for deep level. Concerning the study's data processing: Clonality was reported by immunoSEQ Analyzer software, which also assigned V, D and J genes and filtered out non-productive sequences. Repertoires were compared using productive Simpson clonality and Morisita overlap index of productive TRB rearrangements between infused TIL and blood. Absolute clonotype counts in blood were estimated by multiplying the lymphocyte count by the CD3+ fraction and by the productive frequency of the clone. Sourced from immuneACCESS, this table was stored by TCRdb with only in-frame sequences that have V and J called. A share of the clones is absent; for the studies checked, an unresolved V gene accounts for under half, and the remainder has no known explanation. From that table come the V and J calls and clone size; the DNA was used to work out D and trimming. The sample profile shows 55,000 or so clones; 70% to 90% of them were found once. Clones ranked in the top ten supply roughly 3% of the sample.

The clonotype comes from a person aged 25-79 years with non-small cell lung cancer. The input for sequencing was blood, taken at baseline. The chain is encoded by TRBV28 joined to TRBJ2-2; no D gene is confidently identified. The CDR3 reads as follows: CASSPEVGKYTGELFF. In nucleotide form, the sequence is TGTGCCAGCAGCCCCGAGGTAGGGAAGTACACCGGGGAGCTGTTTTTT.